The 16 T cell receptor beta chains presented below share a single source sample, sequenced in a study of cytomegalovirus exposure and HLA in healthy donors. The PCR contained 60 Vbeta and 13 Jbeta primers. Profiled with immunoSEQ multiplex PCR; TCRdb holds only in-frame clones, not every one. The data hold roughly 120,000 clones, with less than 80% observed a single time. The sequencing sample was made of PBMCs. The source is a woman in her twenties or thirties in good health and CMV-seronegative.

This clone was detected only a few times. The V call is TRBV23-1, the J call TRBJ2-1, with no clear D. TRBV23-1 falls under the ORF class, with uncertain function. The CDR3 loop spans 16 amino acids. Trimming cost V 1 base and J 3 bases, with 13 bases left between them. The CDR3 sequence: CASSQCPEEHYNEQFF. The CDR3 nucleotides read TGCGCCAGCAGTCAATGTCCCGAGGAGCACTACAATGAGCAGTTCTTC.

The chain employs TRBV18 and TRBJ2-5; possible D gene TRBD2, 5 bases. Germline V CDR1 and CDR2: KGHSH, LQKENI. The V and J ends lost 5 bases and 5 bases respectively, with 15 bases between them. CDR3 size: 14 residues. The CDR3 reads CASSSGAGGETQYF. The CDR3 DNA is TGTGCCAGCTCATCCGGCGCGGGTGGGGAGACCCAGTACTTC.

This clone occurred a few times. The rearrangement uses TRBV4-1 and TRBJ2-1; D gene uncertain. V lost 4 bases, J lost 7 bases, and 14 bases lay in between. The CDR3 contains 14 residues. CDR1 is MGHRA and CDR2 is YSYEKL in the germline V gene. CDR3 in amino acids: CASSRLRLNNEQFF. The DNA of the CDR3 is TGCGCCAGCAGCCGACTTCGGCTGAATAATGAGCAGTTCTTC.

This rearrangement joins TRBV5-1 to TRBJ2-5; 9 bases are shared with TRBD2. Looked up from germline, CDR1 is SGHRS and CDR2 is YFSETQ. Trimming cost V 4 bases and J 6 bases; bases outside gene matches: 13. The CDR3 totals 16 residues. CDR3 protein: CASSLQPAGGWQTQYF. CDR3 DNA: TGCGCCAGCAGCCTGCAACCAGCGGGAGGATGGCAGACCCAGTACTTC.

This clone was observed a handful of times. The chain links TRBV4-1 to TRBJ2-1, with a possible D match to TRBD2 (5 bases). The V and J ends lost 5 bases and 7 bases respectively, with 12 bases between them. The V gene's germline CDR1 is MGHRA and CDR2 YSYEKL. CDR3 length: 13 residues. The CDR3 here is CASSYNRGNEQFF. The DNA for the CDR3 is TGCGCCAGCAGCTACAACCGGGGTAATGAGCAGTTCTTC.

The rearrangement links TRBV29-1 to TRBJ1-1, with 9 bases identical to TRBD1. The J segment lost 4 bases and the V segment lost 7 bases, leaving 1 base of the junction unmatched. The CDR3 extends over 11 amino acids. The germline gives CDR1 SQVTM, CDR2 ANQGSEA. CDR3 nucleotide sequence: TGCAGCGGGGGACAGGGCACTGAAGCTTTCTTT. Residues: CSGGQGTEAFF.

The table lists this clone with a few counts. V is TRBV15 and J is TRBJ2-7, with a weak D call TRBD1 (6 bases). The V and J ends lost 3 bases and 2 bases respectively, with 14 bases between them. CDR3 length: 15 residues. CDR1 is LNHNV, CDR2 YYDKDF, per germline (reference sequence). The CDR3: CATSSPTSGAYEQYF. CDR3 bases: TGTGCCACCAGCAGCCCAACATCAGGGGCCTACGAGCAGTACTTC.

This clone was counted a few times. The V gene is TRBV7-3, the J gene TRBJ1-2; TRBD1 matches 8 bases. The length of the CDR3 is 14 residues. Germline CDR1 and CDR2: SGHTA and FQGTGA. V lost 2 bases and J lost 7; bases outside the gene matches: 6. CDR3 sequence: CASSLDTGGSGYTF. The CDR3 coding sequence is TGTGCCAGCAGCTTAGATACAGGGGGAAGTGGCTACACCTTC.

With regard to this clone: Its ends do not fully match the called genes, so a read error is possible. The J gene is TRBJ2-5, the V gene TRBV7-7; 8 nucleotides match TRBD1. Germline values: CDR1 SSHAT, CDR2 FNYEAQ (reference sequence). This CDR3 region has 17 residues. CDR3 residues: CASSRGITGGLGETQYF. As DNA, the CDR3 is TGTGCTAGCAGCCGAGGGATTACAGGGGGGCTGGGAGAGACCCAGTACTTC.

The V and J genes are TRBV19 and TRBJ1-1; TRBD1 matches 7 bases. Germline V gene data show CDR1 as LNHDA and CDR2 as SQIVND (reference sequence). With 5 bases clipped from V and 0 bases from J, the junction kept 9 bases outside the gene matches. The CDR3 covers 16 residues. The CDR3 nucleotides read TGTGCCAGTAGTCCCCACTGGGACAGCATGAACACTGAAGCTTTCTTT. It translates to CASSPHWDSMNTEAFF.

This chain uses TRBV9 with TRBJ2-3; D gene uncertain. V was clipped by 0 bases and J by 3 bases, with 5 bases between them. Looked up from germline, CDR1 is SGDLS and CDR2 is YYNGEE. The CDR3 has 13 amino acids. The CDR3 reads CASSVGGTDTQYF. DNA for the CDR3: TGTGCCAGCAGCGTAGGAGGTACAGATACGCAGTATTTT.

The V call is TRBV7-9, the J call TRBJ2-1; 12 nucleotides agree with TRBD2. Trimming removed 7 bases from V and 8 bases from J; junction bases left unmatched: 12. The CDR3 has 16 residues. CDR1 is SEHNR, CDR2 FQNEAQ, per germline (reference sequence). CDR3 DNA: TGTGCCAGCAACCCCCCCCGAGCTAGCGGGAGGGATGAGCAGTTCTTC. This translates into CASNPPRASGRDEQFF. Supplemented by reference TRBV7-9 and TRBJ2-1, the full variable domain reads DTGVSQNPRHKITKRGQNVTFRCDPISEHNRLYWYRQTLGQGPEFLTYFQNEAQLEKSRLLSDRFSAERPKGSFSTLEIQRTEQGDSAMYLCASNPPRASGRDEQFFGPGTRLTVL.

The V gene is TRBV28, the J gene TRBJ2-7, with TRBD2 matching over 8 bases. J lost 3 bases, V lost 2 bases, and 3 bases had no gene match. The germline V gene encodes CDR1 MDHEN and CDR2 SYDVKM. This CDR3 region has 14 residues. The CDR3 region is CASSLTSGGYEQYF. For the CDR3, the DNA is TGTGCCAGCAGTTTAACTAGCGGAGGCTACGAGCAGTACTTC.

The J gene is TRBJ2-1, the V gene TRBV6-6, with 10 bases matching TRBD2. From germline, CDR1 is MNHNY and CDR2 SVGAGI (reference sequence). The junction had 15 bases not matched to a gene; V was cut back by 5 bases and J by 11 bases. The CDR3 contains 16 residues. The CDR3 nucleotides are TGTGCCAGCAGTCATGGGAAACTAGCGGGACGCTACAAGCAGTTCTTC. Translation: CASSHGKLAGRYKQFF.

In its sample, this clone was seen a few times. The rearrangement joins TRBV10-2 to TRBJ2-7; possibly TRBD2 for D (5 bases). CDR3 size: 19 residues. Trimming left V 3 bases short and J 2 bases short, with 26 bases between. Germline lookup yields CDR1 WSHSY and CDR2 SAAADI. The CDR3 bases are TGCGCCAGCAGTGACACGGGGTTAGCGACCGATCGTTTGACCTACGAGCAGTACTTC. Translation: CASSDTGLATDRLTYEQYF.

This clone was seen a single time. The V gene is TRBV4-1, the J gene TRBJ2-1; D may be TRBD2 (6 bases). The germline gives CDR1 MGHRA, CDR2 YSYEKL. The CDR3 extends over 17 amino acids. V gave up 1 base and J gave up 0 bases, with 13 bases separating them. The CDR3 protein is CASSQVVRGSSYNEQFF. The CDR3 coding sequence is TGCGCCAGCAGCCAAGTCGTGCGGGGTAGCTCCTACAATGAGCAGTTCTTC.